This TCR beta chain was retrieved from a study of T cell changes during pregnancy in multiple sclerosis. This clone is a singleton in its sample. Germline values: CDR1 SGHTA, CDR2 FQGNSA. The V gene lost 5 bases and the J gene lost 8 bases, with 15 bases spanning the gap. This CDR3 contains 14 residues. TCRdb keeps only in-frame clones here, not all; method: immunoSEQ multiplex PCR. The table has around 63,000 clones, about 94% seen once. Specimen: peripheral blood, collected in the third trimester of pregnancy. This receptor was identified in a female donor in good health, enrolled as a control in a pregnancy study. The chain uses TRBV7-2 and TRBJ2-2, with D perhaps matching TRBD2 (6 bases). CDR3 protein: CASSATAGRGELFF. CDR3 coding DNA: TGTGCCAGCAGCGCAACGGCAGGGAGGGGGGAGCTGTTTTTT.